Following are 18 T cell receptor beta chains from one sample sequenced in a study of T cells in Graves' hyperthyroidism and ophthalmopathy. RNA transcripts gave rise to amplified TCR beta CDR3 regions. The HTBI primer set was used in a first-round RT-PCR of the TCR CDR3. In TCRdb, the multiplex PCR reads were re-called with MiXCR into one record per CDR3 protein. The sample carries around 580,000 distinct CDR3 sequences, around 46% recorded once. What was sequenced was peripheral blood or thyroid tissue (not recorded which). The source is a woman younger than 30 with Graves' hyperthyroidism.

The table lists this clonotype with a count of one. With a much larger clone just one base away, this may be a read error. Because it lacks the conserved phenylalanine or tryptophan at the end, this CDR3 is likely a read error. V is TRBV20-1 and J is TRBJ2-7; D possibly corresponds to TRBD1 (5 bases). The length of the CDR3 is 13 residues. Germline CDR1 and CDR2: DFQATT and SNEGSKA (reference sequence). V dropped 0 bases and J dropped 2 bases, with 8 bases sitting between them. This CDR3 reads CSARDGAAYEQYL. In DNA, the CDR3 is TGCAGTGCTAGAGATGGGGCGGCCTACGAGCAGTACCTC.

In its sample, this clonotype was seen many times. CDR3 DNA: TGCAGTGCTAGAGACCGGTTTGACAGGGGCGTCTTGCGTGGGGCCAACGTCCTGACTTTC. It codes for CSARDRFDRGVLRGANVLTF. V gene TRBV20-1 combines with J gene TRBJ2-6, with 8 bases lining up with TRBD1. The CDR3 spans 20 residues. CDR1 and CDR2 (germline): DFQATT, SNEGSKA (reference sequence). Trimming took 0 bases from V and 3 from J; bases not matched to a gene: 16.

The chain is built from TRBV7-2 and TRBJ1-5, with 7 nucleotides matching TRBD1. The CDR3 runs to 15 residues. CDR1 SGHTA and CDR2 FQGNSA come from the germline V gene. The V gene end was trimmed by 1 base and the J gene end by 14 bases; junction bases not matched to a gene: 14. The CDR3 region has the DNA TGTGCCAGCAGCTTAGACCTAGAGACAGGGAAAGGCGAGCATTTT. Translation gives CASSLDLETGKGEHF. The full variable domain, completed using reference TRBV7-2 and TRBJ1-5, is GAGVSQSPSNKVTEKGKDVELRCDPISGHTALYWYRQSLGQGLEFLIYFQGNSAPDKSGLPSDRFSAERTGGSVSTLTIQRTQQEDSAVYLCASSLDLETGKGEHFGDGTRLSIL.

This clonotype was observed a single time. This sequence joins TRBV7-3 and TRBJ2-3, with D perhaps assigned TRBD1 or TRBD2 (5 bases each). The CDR3 is 15 residues long. V was trimmed by 6 bases and J by 4 bases, leaving 17 bases between them. Per germline, CDR1 SGHTA and CDR2 FQGTGA. CDR3 sequence (DNA): TGTGCCAGCAGTCCCCGGGACCGCACCGCAGATACGCAGTATTTT. Its translation: CASSPRDRTADTQYF.

This clonotype was counted once. The chain has TRBV19 and TRBJ2-7; a weak D match, TRBD2 (5 bases). The CDR3 spans 15 residues. Germline V CDR1 and CDR2: LNHDA, SQIVND (reference sequence). V was cut by 2 bases and J by 5 bases, with 16 bases left in between. DNA of the CDR3: TGTGCCAGTAGTATAACGCTAGCTGAAGACCACGAGCAGTACTTC. Protein: CASSITLAEDHEQYF. The full variable domain, rest sourced from reference TRBV19 and TRBJ2-7, is DGGITQSPKYLFRKEGQNVTLSCEQNLNHDAMYWYRQDPGQGLRLIYYSQIVNDFQKGDIAEGYSVSREKKESFPLTVTSAQKNPTAFYLCASSITLAEDHEQYFGPGTRLTVT.

The chain combines TRBV7-8 with TRBJ2-7, with D perhaps assigned TRBD1 or TRBD2 (6 bases each). Germline V gene lookup returns CDR1 SGHVS and CDR2 FQNEAQ. The germline V and J ends were trimmed by 5 bases and 5 bases, with 13 bases remaining between them. CDR3 length: 13 amino acids. CDR3 sequence reads: CASSLGGYNEQYF. CDR3 nucleotide sequence: TGTGCCAGCAGCCTAGGGGGGTATAACGAGCAGTACTTC.

On this clonotype: One end of the junction is discordant with germline, which a read error may explain. CDR3 coding DNA: TGCAGTGCTAGAGGCGAAACTAGCGGGAAGATTCGTTTC. It codes for CSARGETSGKIRF. This chain joins TRBV20-1 and TRBJ2-5; 10 nucleotides match TRBD2. CDR3 size: 13 residues. Per germline, CDR1 DFQATT and CDR2 SNEGSKA (reference sequence).

The CDR3 bases are TGCAGTGCTAGTGGCGGGAGTACTTCCTACGAGCAGTACTTC. It yields the protein CSASGGSTSYEQYF. The V call is TRBV20-1, the J call TRBJ2-7, with TRBD2 identical over 7 bases. V lost 3 bases and J lost 1; bases outside the gene matches: 6. Germline CDR1 reads DFQATT; CDR2 reads SNEGSKA (reference sequence). The CDR3 runs 14 residues.

This clonotype was found many times. The V gene is TRBV7-2, the J gene TRBJ2-7; D is possibly TRBD2 (6 bases). The germline V gene has CDR1 SGHTA and CDR2 FQGNSA. The CDR3 sequence is 15 residues long. Trimming removed 1 base from V and 6 bases from J, with 16 bases in between. The CDR3 DNA reads TGTGCCAGCAGCTTAGTAGAGCGCCAGGGAGGCGAGCAGTACTTC. This sequence encodes CASSLVERQGGEQYF.

J is TRBJ1-1 and V is TRBV20-1; D call uncertain. Per germline, CDR1 DFQATT and CDR2 SNEGSKA (reference sequence). The CDR3 runs to 13 residues. With 6 bases removed from V and 5 bases from J, the gap between germline ends came to 16 bases. CDR3 nucleotide sequence: TGCAGTGCCCCCCATTGGGCGGGAACTGAAGCTTTCTTT. It yields the protein CSAPHWAGTEAFF.

Turning to this clonotype: A clone one base away is much larger, so this may be a read error. The chain uses TRBV2 and TRBJ1-1; D unclear. The germline V and J ends were trimmed by 4 bases and 7 bases, with 10 bases remaining between them. The CDR3 consists of 12 residues. Germline V lookup: CDR1 SNHLY, CDR2 FYNNEI. CDR3 bases: TGTGCCAGCAGTGCCCGGACCAGTGAAGCTTTCTTT. Residues: CASSARTSEAFF.

This clonotype was picked up many times. V gene TRBV19 combines with J gene TRBJ1-2; D possibly corresponds to TRBD1 (5 bases). The CDR3 extends over 11 amino acids. The germline V gene has CDR1 LNHDA and CDR2 SQIVND (reference sequence). Trimming shortened V by 5 bases and J by 11 bases, and 12 bases separated the two germline ends. The CDR3 protein is CASSFQGGYTF. For the CDR3, the DNA is TGTGCCAGTAGTTTCCAGGGCGGTTACACCTTC.

This clonotype was detected ten times or more. The rearrangement joins TRBV7-2 to TRBJ2-5, with a tentative D call TRBD2 (6 bases). This CDR3 contains 13 residues. V lost 4 bases, J lost 5 bases, and 11 bases lay in between. Germline CDR1 SGHTA, CDR2 FQGNSA. CDR3 DNA sequence: TGTGCCAGCAGCTCCGGGACTTACGAGACCCAGTACTTC. It encodes CASSSGTYETQYF.

The chain carries TRBV10-3 and TRBJ2-2, with 12 positions matching TRBD2. V was pared by 3 bases and J by 11 bases, with 1 base of the junction left unmatched. The germline CDR1 and CDR2 sequences are ENHRY and SYGVKD. This CDR3 is 13 amino acids long. The CDR3 protein is CAISDGLAGELFF. Here the CDR3 DNA reads TGTGCCATCAGTGACGGACTAGCGGGAGAGCTGTTTTTT.

This clonotype was seen repeatedly, ten times or more. The V gene is TRBV19, the J gene TRBJ1-5, with 10 bases aligning to TRBD1. The CDR3 sequence is 15 residues long. The V gene's germline CDR1 is LNHDA and CDR2 SQIVND (reference sequence). With V trimmed by 10 bases and J by 0 bases, 6 bases remained unmatched. The DNA of the CDR3 is TGTGCCACGAAGGACAGGGGGAATAGCAATCAGCCCCAGCATTTT. Its translation is CATKDRGNSNQPQHF.

This clonotype was observed at least ten times. This chain joins TRBV2 and TRBJ1-1; no definite D call. The CDR3 contains 12 residues. The ends were cut back, 5 bases at V and 3 bases at J, with 7 bases in the middle. CDR1 and CDR2 (germline): SNHLY, FYNNEI. Written as DNA, the CDR3 is TGTGCCAGCAGTCGAGACCACACTGAAGCTTTCTTT. This encodes CASSRDHTEAFF.

The V and J genes are TRBV20-1 and TRBJ2-4; TRBD2 matches at 7 bases. Germline V gives CDR1 DFQATT, CDR2 SNEGSKA (reference sequence). The CDR3 extends over 17 amino acids. Unmatched junction bases numbered 8, after V lost 0 bases and J lost 0 bases. CDR3 in amino acids: CSARDSSGVLAKNIQYF. The CDR3 nucleotides are TGCAGTGCTAGAGATTCTAGCGGAGTTCTAGCCAAAAACATTCAGTACTTC.

This clonotype came up many times. This CDR3 reads CASSLDGSSIEAFF. For the CDR3, the DNA is TGTGCCAGCAGCCTAGACGGGAGCAGCATTGAAGCTTTCTTT. The rearrangement links TRBV9 to TRBJ1-1; D is unclear. Germline V lookup: CDR1 SGDLS, CDR2 YYNGEE. The V end lost 4 bases, the J end lost 7 bases, and 17 bases lay between the germline ends. This CDR3 region has 14 residues. Supplemented by reference TRBV9 and TRBJ1-1, the full variable domain reads DSGVTQTPKHLITATGQRVTLRCSPRSGDLSVYWYQQSLDQGLQFLIQYYNGEERAKGNILERFSAQQFPDLHSELNLSSLELGDSALYFCASSLDGSSIEAFFGQGTRLTVV.